This T cell receptor (beta chain) was recovered during a study of blood T cell repertoires in COVID-19. Study information: Material from acute and convalescent COVID-19 was sourced from the United States, Italy and Spain. PBMCs, B-cell-depleted T cells, or T cells provided the cDNA or gDNA that made up the material.

V gave up 6 bases and J gave up 7 bases, with 15 bases separating them. The CDR3 contains 14 residues. Germline CDR1 reads SNHLY; CDR2 reads FYNNEI. Authors' data handling: For nucleated cells, counts were estimated from reference gene primer amplification. Profiling relied on immunoSEQ multiplex PCR, and the TCRdb table lists in-frame clones only, not all of them. V, J and clone size reflect that table, while D and trimming were determined from the DNA. This sample has approximately 220,000 clones, with around four fifths found just once. This receptor was taken from a woman aged 45-65 years with acute or convalescent COVID-19. Sequencing was performed on peripheral blood. V and J are TRBV2 and TRBJ1-4; a possible D gene is TRBD1 (6 bases). The DNA for the CDR3 is TGTGCCAGCAGCCTACAGGGATTGGGTGAAAAACTGTTTTTT. Its protein product is CASSLQGLGEKLFF.